This T cell receptor (beta chain) was identified in a study of T-cell reconstitution after alpha-beta-depleted transplantation in children. Unique molecular identifiers were incorporated during preparation of the TCRbeta library. TCRdb passed the PCR reads through MiXCR, listing each CDR3 protein once. The sample includes roughly 300,000 distinct CDR3 sequences, 10% of them seen just once. Trimming removed 3 bases from V and 0 bases from J, with 12 bases in between. Germline assignment: CDR1 SGHTA and CDR2 FQGTGA. CDR3 length: 16 amino acids. Sample: PBMCs from the stem cell graft donor, taken from the stem cell graft. The chain uses TRBV7-3 and TRBJ2-1, with D unclear. The source is a human donor who donated a stem cell graft to a child with acute lymphoblastic leukemia. The CDR3 region is CASSFYSLSSYNEQFF. CDR3 bases: TGTGCCAGCAGCTTCTACAGCCTCAGCTCCTACAATGAGCAGTTCTTC.